This T cell receptor beta chain originates from a study of cytomegalovirus exposure and HLA in healthy donors listed by TCRdb under 2017. Study-level background: According to a later analysis, one platform produced both the approximately 110 validation repertoires and the 666 repertoires of the first cohort. The study aimed to test whether signatures of past pathogen exposure could be identified by cataloging public T cell receptors. Along with the approximately 620-subject first cohort, a separate validation cohort of about 110 different subjects was used. The study combined high-throughput TCR immunosequencing, statistical association of individual TCRs with disease status, and machine learning to predict cytomegalovirus infection status.

Libraries were made using the immunoSEQ multiplex PCR assay. In the authors' own workflow: A statistical classification framework was developed to diagnose cytomegalovirus status using the catalog of TCR beta chain sequences. In TCRdb, the immuneACCESS table is reduced to in-frame sequences with V and J assigned. These tables do not hold every clone; where another copy was compared, an unresolved V gene accounts for under half, and the others remain unexplained. V and J calls and clone size are those listed in that table; D and trimming were worked out from the DNA. The sample contains more than 95,000 clones, less than 90% of them found a single time. The ten largest clonotypes hold 4.4% of the sample. What the study reported, not specific to this receptor: Most TCR sequences were seen in very few donors, while some public TCRs were found in many individuals. In the study, some 160 TCR beta chains were listed as associated with cytomegalovirus. A later analysis lacked HLA typing for the validation cohort, so it scored co-occurrence in that cohort across all 130 or so repertoires. A later analysis found that TCRs clustered in the first cohort also tended to co-occur in the 95 to 150 validation repertoires, with 90% to 95% of cluster scores above 0. A few of the identified cytomegalovirus-associated TCR beta chains were confirmed in vitro to be specific for cytomegalovirus antigens. In both the original and validation cohorts, the classifier was reported to diagnose cytomegalovirus status with high specificity and sensitivity. The authors suggested that the approach could potentially be generalized to other disease states and immunological phenotypes.

Note on this clone: Its recognized antigen is unknown. Within one base of it there is no much larger clone, and no base qualities were kept.

Separate from the approximately 730-subject first cohort, the validation cohort of roughly 110 subjects was the group to which the donors belonged. This TCR came from a man in his late teens or twenties in good health and CMV-seropositive. The specimen sequenced was PBMCs.

The DNA is TGTGCCAGCGCGATAAGGACTTACCCCTCCTACGAGCAGTACTTC. This gives the protein CASAIRTYPSYEQYF. The rearranged chain carries TRBV11-2 and TRBJ2-7; the D region possibly corresponds to TRBD2 (5 bases align). V gives up 8 bases and J gives up 0 bases, and the segment between their germline ends measures 17 bases. The germline V gene provides CDR1 SGHAT and CDR2 FQNNGV. From cysteine to phenylalanine, the CDR3 is 15 amino acids long. Only CDR3 DNA is held: 45 bases, read in frame from base 1.